The T cell receptor (beta chain) described here comes from a study of regulatory and conventional T cells in breast cancer (dated by TCRdb to between 2015 and 2016). This clonotype came up a few times. No antigen is known for it. Per-nucleotide qualities are absent, and no much larger clonotype sits a single base away. The V end loses 7 bases and the J end loses 11 bases, and a stretch of 21 bases separates them. Its CDR3 holds 13 amino acids, cysteine through phenylalanine. Only the CDR3 DNA is retained, 39 bases long and in frame from the first base. From a lookup of the germline V gene, CDR1 and CDR2 are SQVTM and ANQGSEA. To prepare the library, PCR was applied. For sequencing, an Illumina MiSeq was employed. The public reads were reanalyzed by TCRdb: fastp trimming at Q25, MiXCR alignment, in-frame beta chains only. Each CDR3 protein gets just one entry, which takes the most common genes and DNA from the rows behind it. In this sample the table shows around 15,000 distinct CDR3 sequences, around a third of which occur a single time. Of the sample, around 1.5% falls within the top ten clones.

The sequenced sample consisted of conventional T cells from blood. The chain couples TRBV29-1 to TRBJ2-4, and possibly TRBD1, on 7 matching bases. The receptor was derived from a female donor in good health. The bases read TGCAGCGCCGGAGGGACAGTGGGGAAACTTCAGTACTTC. Translated, this gives CSAGGTVGKLQYF.